This passage covers 16 T cell receptor beta chains from one sample sequenced in a study of cytomegalovirus exposure and HLA in healthy donors. Primers included in the PCR were 60 Vbeta and 13 Jbeta primers. The table came from immunoSEQ multiplex PCR; TCRdb's copy has only in-frame clones and leaves some out. The table has over 100,000 clones, over 70% seen once; the top ten hold about 1.4%. Sequences were obtained from PBMCs. These receptors came from a woman aged 40 to 50 in good health and CMV-seronegative.

The chain has TRBV2 and TRBJ2-7; a weak D match, TRBD2 (7 bases). This CDR3 is 15 amino acids long. V lost 8 bases and J lost 0, with 17 bases in between. The germline V gene has CDR1 SNHLY and CDR2 FYNNEI. CDR3 loop: CASHFGGPSSYEQYF. In DNA, the CDR3 is TGTGCCAGCCATTTCGGGGGGCCGAGCTCCTACGAGCAGTACTTC.

This chain links TRBV6-1 with TRBJ2-2; a possible D gene is TRBD1 (6 bases). CDR3 length: 12 amino acids. Germline values: CDR1 MNHNS, CDR2 SASEGT. V shed 8 bases and J shed 6 bases, with 10 bases lying between them. CDR3 in amino acids: CASLQGPGELFF. The CDR3 DNA follows: TGTGCCAGCCTACAGGGACCCGGGGAGCTGTTTTTT.

The chain joins TRBV12-5 to TRBJ2-7, with 10 bases aligning to TRBD1. The CDR3 runs 15 residues. Looked up from germline, CDR1 is LGHNT and CDR2 is FRNRAP. V trimming: 5 bases; J trimming: 4 bases; junction bases outside the gene matches: 8. CDR3 sequence reads: CASGPPGGQGYEQYF. CDR3 coding DNA: TGTGCTAGTGGTCCCCCAGGGGGACAGGGGTACGAGCAGTACTTC.

The sample holds a few counts of this clone. V is TRBV18 and J is TRBJ1-2; TRBD1 agrees at 8 bases. The length of the CDR3 is 15 residues. Germline V gene sequence: CDR1 KGHSH, CDR2 LQKENI. J was trimmed by 3 bases and V by 2 bases; bases with no gene match: 5. CDR3 protein: CASSPALTGDYGYTF. The CDR3 DNA is TGTGCCAGCTCACCAGCTTTGACAGGGGACTATGGCTACACCTTC.

As to this clone: Other DNA sequences in the same sample also yield this CDR3. The rearrangement joins TRBV29-1 to TRBJ1-2, with 8 bases fitting TRBD1. In germline, CDR1 is SQVTM, CDR2 ANQGSEA. V was pared by 6 bases and J by 0 bases, with 3 bases of the junction left unmatched. This CDR3 region has 13 residues. The CDR3 sequence: CSVQTGANYGYTF. In DNA form, the CDR3 reads TGCAGCGTCCAGACAGGGGCTAACTATGGCTACACCTTC.

The V call is TRBV7-9, the J call TRBJ2-1; D gene uncertain. With 7 bases removed from V and 5 bases from J, the gap between germline ends came to 6 bases. The CDR3 spans 11 residues. In germline, CDR1 is SEHNR, CDR2 FQNEAQ (reference sequence). The chain's CDR3 is CASTLDNEQFF. CDR3 coding DNA: TGTGCCAGCACCCTAGACAATGAGCAGTTCTTC.

The CDR3 coding sequence is TGCGCCAGCAGCCTCCACCCGACAGGAATCAATCAGCCCCAGCATTTT. Amino acid sequence: CASSLHPTGINQPQHF. This chain uses TRBV5-1 with TRBJ1-5; D might be TRBD1 (6 bases). Per the germline V gene, CDR1 is SGHRS and CDR2 is YFSETQ. Trimming removed 4 bases at V and 3 bases at J, with 17 bases between. The CDR3 is 16 residues long. Full variable domain (remainder filled in from reference TRBV5-1 and TRBJ1-5): KAGVTQTPRYLIKTRGQQVTLSCSPISGHRSVSWYQQTPGQGLQFLFEYFSETQRNKGNFPGRFSGRQFSNSRSEMNVSTLELGDSALYLCASSLHPTGINQPQHFGDGTRLSIL.

This clone has just one count. The chain links TRBV28 to TRBJ1-3; perhaps TRBD1 as D (5 bases). The germline V and J ends were trimmed by 4 bases and 0 bases, with 16 bases remaining between them. The germline CDR1 and CDR2 sequences are MDHEN and SYDVKM. The CDR3 totals 17 residues. Written as DNA, the CDR3 is TGTGCCAGCAGTTCCCGGACCCAAAGGGGCTCTGGAAACACCATATATTTT. Its translation: CASSSRTQRGSGNTIYF.

The chain combines TRBV25-1 with TRBJ2-7; 9 bases agree with TRBD1. The germline CDR1 and CDR2 sequences are MGHDK and SYGVNS. The CDR3 extends over 14 amino acids. The junction had 6 bases not matched to a gene; V was cut back by 6 bases and J by 3 bases. The CDR3 DNA reads TGTGCCAGCAGCCCGGGACAGGGAAGCTACGAGCAGTACTTC. It yields the protein CASSPGQGSYEQYF.

This clone was counted once. J is TRBJ2-5 and V is TRBV29-1, with TRBD1 matching over 10 bases. The end of the DNA fits TRBJ2-7 better, so the J call may be wrong. This CDR3 contains 14 residues. Germline V CDR1 and CDR2: SQVTM, ANQGSEA. CDR3 DNA: TGCAGCGTTGAATTTCGGGACAGGGGTTACGAGCAGTACTTC. Amino acids: CSVEFRDRGYEQYF.

The J gene is TRBJ1-2, the V gene TRBV9, with a tentative D call TRBD1 (5 bases). Trimming removed 0 bases at V and 3 bases at J, with 12 bases between. Germline CDR1 reads SGDLS; CDR2 reads YYNGEE. This CDR3 has 15 residues. CDR3 in amino acids: CASSVDLQGYYGYTF. The CDR3 DNA reads TGTGCCAGCAGCGTAGATCTCCAGGGCTACTATGGCTACACCTTC.

Written as DNA, the CDR3 is TGCGCCAGCAGCAAAGGACAGGGAAATGCCTACGAGCAGTACTTC. Translating gives CASSKGQGNAYEQYF. V gene TRBV5-1 combines with J gene TRBJ2-7; 8 nucleotides agree with TRBD1. Germline assignment: CDR1 SGHRS and CDR2 YFSETQ. This CDR3 is built from 15 residues. J was trimmed by 2 bases and V by 4 bases; bases with no gene match: 8.

The V and J genes are TRBV5-1 and TRBJ1-6; 8 bases are shared with TRBD1. The V segment lost 3 bases and the J segment 0 bases; nucleotides outside the gene matches: 11. This CDR3 spans 19 amino acids. The germline V gene has CDR1 SGHRS and CDR2 YFSETQ. CDR3 sequence reads: CASSWTTGAISSYNSPLHF. In DNA form, the CDR3 reads TGCGCCAGCAGCTGGACGACAGGGGCCATAAGCTCCTATAATTCACCCCTCCACTTT.

The chain employs TRBV5-1 and TRBJ1-1, with 9 bases lining up with TRBD1. With 3 bases clipped from V and 0 bases from J, the junction kept 6 bases outside the gene matches. The CDR3 is 16 amino acids. The germline V gene encodes CDR1 SGHRS and CDR2 YFSETQ. The CDR3 loop reads CASSSTGGRVNTEAFF. The CDR3 region has the DNA TGCGCCAGCAGCTCAACAGGGGGCCGGGTGAACACTGAAGCTTTCTTT.

This clone has a handful of counts. The chain is built from TRBV19 and TRBJ1-1, with D tentatively TRBD1 (5 bases). Germline V gives CDR1 LNHDA, CDR2 SQIVND (reference sequence). V was trimmed by 5 bases and J by 4 bases, leaving 14 bases between them. There are 14 residues in the CDR3. The CDR3 is CASSGGARGTEAFF. The CDR3 region has the DNA TGTGCCAGTAGTGGAGGGGCACGTGGCACTGAAGCTTTCTTT.

This chain connects TRBV6-1 to TRBJ1-2; maybe TRBD1 (5 bases). Trimming cost V 2 bases and J 4 bases, with 17 bases left between them. This CDR3 has 16 residues. Germline CDR1 reads MNHNS; CDR2 reads SASEGT. The CDR3 DNA reads as TGTGCCAGCAGTGAATACTCGTGGGGAGGGGTCTATGGCTACACCTTC. Its protein product is CASSEYSWGGVYGYTF.